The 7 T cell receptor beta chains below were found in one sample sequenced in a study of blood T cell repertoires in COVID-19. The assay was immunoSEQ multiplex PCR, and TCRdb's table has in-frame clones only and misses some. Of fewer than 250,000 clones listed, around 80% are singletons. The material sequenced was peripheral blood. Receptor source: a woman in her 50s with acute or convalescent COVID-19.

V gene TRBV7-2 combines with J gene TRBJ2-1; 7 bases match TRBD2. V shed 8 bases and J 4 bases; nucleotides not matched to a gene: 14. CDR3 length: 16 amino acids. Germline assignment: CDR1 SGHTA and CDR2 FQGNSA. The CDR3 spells CASSGRSGIPYNEQFF. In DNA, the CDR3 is TGTGCCAGCTCTGGAAGAAGCGGGATCCCTTACAATGAGCAGTTCTTC. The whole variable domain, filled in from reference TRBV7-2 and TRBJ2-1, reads GAGVSQSPSNKVTEKGKDVELRCDPISGHTALYWYRQSLGQGLEFLIYFQGNSAPDKSGLPSDRFSAERTGGSVSTLTIQRTQQEDSAVYLCASSGRSGIPYNEQFFGPGTRLTVL.

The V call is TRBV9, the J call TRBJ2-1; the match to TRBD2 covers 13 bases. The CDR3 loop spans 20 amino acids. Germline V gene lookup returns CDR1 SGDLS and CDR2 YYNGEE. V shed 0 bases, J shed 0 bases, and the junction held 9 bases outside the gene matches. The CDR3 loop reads CASSVALGLAGALSYNEQFF. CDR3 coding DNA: TGTGCCAGCAGCGTAGCTCTAGGACTAGCGGGGGCTCTCTCCTACAATGAGCAGTTCTTC.

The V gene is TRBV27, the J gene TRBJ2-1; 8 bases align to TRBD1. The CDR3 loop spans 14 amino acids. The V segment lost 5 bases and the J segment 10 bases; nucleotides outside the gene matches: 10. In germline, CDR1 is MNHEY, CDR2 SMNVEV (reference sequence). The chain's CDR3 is CASSRQGLDAEQFF. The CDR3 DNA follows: TGTGCCAGCAGTAGACAGGGGTTGGATGCGGAGCAGTTCTTC.

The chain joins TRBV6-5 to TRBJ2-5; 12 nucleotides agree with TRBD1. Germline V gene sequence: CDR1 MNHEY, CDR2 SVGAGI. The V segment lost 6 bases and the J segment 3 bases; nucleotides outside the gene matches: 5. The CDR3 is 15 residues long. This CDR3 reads CASRKGTGGEETQYF. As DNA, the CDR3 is TGTGCCAGCAGGAAAGGGACAGGGGGCGAAGAGACCCAGTACTTC.

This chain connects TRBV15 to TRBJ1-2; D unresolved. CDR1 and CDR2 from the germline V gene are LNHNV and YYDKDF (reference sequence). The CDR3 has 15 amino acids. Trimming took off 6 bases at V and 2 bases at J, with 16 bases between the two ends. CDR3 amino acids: CATSVLAGSNYGYTF. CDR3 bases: TGTGCCACCAGTGTACTTGCTGGGAGCAACTATGGCTACACCTTC.

The CDR3 reads CASSYSDSQPFYGYTF. CDR3 DNA: TGTGCCAGCAGTTACTCCGACAGTCAGCCATTCTATGGCTACACCTTC. The rearrangement uses TRBV6-5 and TRBJ1-2; D might be TRBD1 (5 bases). Trimming took 0 bases from V and 4 from J, leaving 15 bases between them. This CDR3 comprises 16 residues. CDR1 and CDR2 (germline): MNHEY, SVGAGI.

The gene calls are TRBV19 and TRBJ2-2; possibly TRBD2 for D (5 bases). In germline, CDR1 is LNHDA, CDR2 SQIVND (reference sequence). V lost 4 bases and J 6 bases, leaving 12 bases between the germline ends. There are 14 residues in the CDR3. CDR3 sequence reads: CASSKASSAGELFF. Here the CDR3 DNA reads TGTGCCAGTAGTAAGGCTAGCAGCGCCGGGGAGCTGTTTTTT.